This T cell receptor beta chain came from a study of blood T cell repertoires in COVID-19. Background on the study: The study counted Cohort 3 donors as recovered given two negative PCRs, clearance, or symptom resolution.

Germline assignment: CDR1 SGHRS and CDR2 YFSETQ. Trimming pared 1 base from V and 2 bases from J, leaving 9 bases between. This CDR3 contains 14 residues. This clone was recorded a few times. The method was immunoSEQ multiplex PCR; TCRdb's version includes in-frame clones alone and lacks a portion of them. The sample lists 200,000 to 250,000 clones, roughly 87% occurring once. The TCR sequence derives from a man aged 25 to 45 in a cohort exposed to, infected with or recovered from COVID-19 (not recorded which). V usage is TRBV5-1 and J usage is TRBJ2-5; D perhaps matches TRBD2 (6 bases). Sequencing was performed on PBMCs or T cells enriched from blood (not recorded which). For the CDR3, the DNA is TGCGCCAGCAGCTTGAGACGGGAGCAAGAGACCCAGTACTTC. This sequence encodes CASSLRREQETQYF. Based on the CDR3 plus reference TRBV5-1 and TRBJ2-5, the full variable domain is KAGVTQTPRYLIKTRGQQVTLSCSPISGHRSVSWYQQTPGQGLQFLFEYFSETQRNKGNFPGRFSGRQFSNSRSEMNVSTLELGDSALYLCASSLRREQETQYFGPGTRLLVL.